The T cell receptor beta chain under discussion was sequenced for a study of identifying expanded T cells in peripheral blood. The study, taken as a whole, reports: Over two and four weeks, about 15 and 19 clones changed, versus approximately 1.2 between replicates. Across healthy donors, higher total template counts meant significantly greater approximately two-week count variance.

In germline, CDR1 is SGHTA, CDR2 FQGNSA. This CDR3 is 15 amino acids long. V lost 0 bases and J lost 5; bases outside the gene matches: 2. A word on this clone: Its antigen remains unknown.

Assay used: immunoSEQ multiplex PCR; TCRdb lists only in-frame clones, some missing. The data show fewer than 85,000 clones, approximately 84% seen once. The sequenced sample was blood. The TCR was taken from a person aged 18-70 years in good health. V and J are TRBV7-2 and TRBJ2-1; TRBD2 aligns across 9 bases. This CDR3 reads CASSLASGRHNEQFF. CDR3 coding DNA: TGTGCCAGCAGCTTAGCTAGCGGGAGACACAATGAGCAGTTCTTC. Variable domain in full (rest from reference TRBV7-2 and TRBJ2-1): GAGVSQSPSNKVTEKGKDVELRCDPISGHTALYWYRQSLGQGLEFLIYFQGNSAPDKSGLPSDRFSAERTGGSVSTLTIQRTQQEDSAVYLCASSLASGRHNEQFFGPGTRLTVL.